The rows below give T cell receptor beta chains drawn from one sample of a study of identifying expanded T cells in peripheral blood. Profiling relied on immunoSEQ multiplex PCR, and the TCRdb table lists in-frame clones only, not all of them. The table lists over 45,000 clones, around 86% of them singletons. Sequencing was performed on blood. Receptors were obtained from a person aged 18 to 75 in good health. Both conserved end residues are part of each CDR3. A D gene is named only where the DNA matches it firmly. Some rows mark clone size as missing; the rest say once, few, many or name a class of expanded clone.

J gene	D gene	V gene	clone size	CDR3 DNA	CDR3 protein
TRBJ2-1	TRBD1	TRBV19	-	TGTGCCAGTAGTATCAGACAGGGGGGTGACAATGAGCAGTTCTTC	CASSIRQGGDNEQFF
TRBJ2-5	-	TRBV5-1	-	TGCGCCAGCAAGGCGGGGGCGAACCAAGAGACCCAGTACTTC	CASKAGANQETQYF
TRBJ1-2	TRBD1	TRBV10-1	-	TGCGCCAGCAAGGGGGCCTGGGGCTATGGCTACACCTTC	CASKGAWGYGYTF
TRBJ2-1	-	TRBV12-5	-	TGTGCTAGTGGTTTGTACTCGAGCGGCACCTACAATGAGCAGTTCTTC	CASGLYSSGTYNEQFF
TRBJ1-2	TRBD1	TRBV7-2	-	TGTGCCAGCAGCCCAGCCGGGACAGGAGTTAACTATGGCTACACCTTC	CASSPAGTGVNYGYTF
TRBJ1-1	-	TRBV6-5	-	TGTGCCAGCAGTTTAACAGGGAACACTGAAGCTTTCTTT	CASSLTGNTEAFF
TRBJ2-1	-	TRBV20-1	-	TGCAGTGCTAGAGATCAATATGAGCAGTTCTTC	CSARDQYEQFF
TRBJ1-4	-	TRBV19	-	TGTGCCAGTAGTGGGTTGAATGAAAAACTGTTTTTT	CASSGLNEKLFF
TRBJ2-1	-	TRBV9	-	TGTGCCAGCAGCGTAGCTTTCGGGGGCTACAATGAGCAGTTCTTC	CASSVAFGGYNEQFF
TRBJ1-2	-	TRBV5-6	-	TGTGCCAGCAGTTACGCAGGGATAGATGGCTACACCTTC	CASSYAGIDGYTF
TRBJ2-5	TRBD1	TRBV29-1	-	TGCAGCGTGGGACAGGCCCAAGAGACCCAGTACTTC	CSVGQAQETQYF
TRBJ1-1	-	TRBV29-1	-	TGCAGCGTTGGAGAGGATCCTGCTTTCTTT	CSVGEDPAFF
TRBJ2-7	-	TRBV6-6	-	TGTGCCAGCAGTTACGAGGGCATGGGGGCGTACGAGCAGTACTTC	CASSYEGMGAYEQYF
TRBJ2-3	-	TRBV6-1	-	TGTGCCAGCAGTGGACCGAACACAGATACGCAGTATTTT	CASSGPNTDTQYF
TRBJ2-7	-	TRBV19	-	TGTGCCATCCCGGCCTCCGGGCCCTCCTACGAGCAGTACTTC	CAIPASGPSYEQYF
TRBJ2-5	TRBD2	TRBV5-1	few	TGCGCCAGCAGCGAGGGACTAGCGGAAGGGTCGGAGACCCAGTACTTC	CASSEGLAEGSETQYF
TRBJ2-5	TRBD2	TRBV14	-	TGTGCCAGCAGCCAAGGCTCAGGGAGGGTTAAAGAGACCCAGTACTTC	CASSQGSGRVKETQYF
TRBJ2-3	-	TRBV5-1	-	TGCGCCAGCAGCAGTAACACAGATACGCAGTATTTT	CASSSNTDTQYF
TRBJ2-2	-	TRBV6-5	once	TGTGCCAGCAGTTACTCAGGGGCTACCGGGGAGCTGTTTTTT	CASSYSGATGELFF
TRBJ2-1	-	TRBV15	-	TGTGCCACCAGCAGAGGTGGGCGGAACAATGAGCAGTTCTTC	CATSRGGRNNEQFF
TRBJ2-2	TRBD2	TRBV30	few	TGTGCCTGGAGGAGCGGGAGGGCCCTGAACACCGGGGAGCTGTTTTTT	CAWRSGRALNTGELFF
TRBJ1-4	-	TRBV4-1	few	TGCGCCAGCAGCCAAGAGCCGGGGGGGCTAAATCGTGAAAAACTGTTTTTT	CASSQEPGGLNREKLFF
TRBJ1-2	TRBD1	TRBV7-9	-	TGTGCCAGCAGCACTAATAGGAACGACAGGGGCTATGGCTACACCTTC	CASSTNRNDRGYGYTF
TRBJ1-5	-	TRBV27	few	TGTGCCAGCAGTTTGCGTGAAAATCAGCCCCAGCATTTT	CASSLRENQPQHF
TRBJ1-2	-	TRBV6-5	-	TGTGCCAGCCGTAGCGGGTCGGCCTCTCAGAATGGCTACACCTTC	CASRSGSASQNGYTF